Below, 5 T cell receptor beta chains from the same sample are listed, as sequenced in a study of vaccination effects on CD4 cells after COVID-19. The method was immunoSEQ multiplex PCR; TCRdb's version includes in-frame clones alone and lacks a portion of them. The data show about 16,000 clones, around 70% seen once. For these TCRs, the target antigens are not known. Antigen-specific CD4+ T cell clonotypes were called by their expansion after viral peptide-pool culture in ViraFEST. Subsequent to a culture period of nine to ten days, CD4+ T cells were isolated. Participants were vaccinated with two doses of either the BNT162b2 or mRNA-1273 vaccine. Sequenced material: CD4+ T cells from PBMCs cultured with SARS-CoV-2 spike peptides, taken after COVID-19 vaccination. These receptors were collected from a human donor who received a COVID-19 vaccine.

The V and J genes are TRBV30 and TRBJ2-2; D remains ambiguous. V was cut by 1 base and J by 4 bases, with 4 bases left in between. The CDR3 covers 12 residues. Germline CDR1 reads GTSNPN; CDR2 reads SVGIG (reference sequence). CDR3 region: CAWSGGTGELFF. CDR3 bases: TGTGCCTGGAGTGGGGGCACCGGGGAGCTGTTTTTT. Supplemented by reference TRBV30 and TRBJ2-2, the full variable domain reads SQTIHQWPATLVQPVGSPLSLECTVEGTSNPNLYWYRQAAGRGLQLLFYSVGIGQISSEVPQNLSASRPQDRQFILSSKKLLLSDSGFYLCAWSGGTGELFFGEGSRLTVL.

The chain uses TRBV7-8 and TRBJ1-1; TRBD1 aligns across 7 bases. Germline CDR1 SGHVS, CDR2 FQNEAQ. The CDR3 has 18 residues. With 5 bases clipped from V and 1 base from J, the junction kept 16 bases outside the gene matches. The chain's CDR3 is CASSLTTYRGPSNTEAFF. The CDR3 nucleotides read TGTGCCAGCAGCCTTACCACCTACAGGGGTCCTTCGAACACTGAAGCTTTCTTT.

The rearrangement links TRBV7-8 to TRBJ1-5; TRBD1 aligns across 7 bases. Germline-derived CDR1 and CDR2 are SGHVS and FQNEAQ. This CDR3 is 14 amino acids long. With V trimmed by 3 bases and J by 7 bases, 6 bases remained unmatched. CDR3 sequence (DNA): TGTGCCAGCAGCTTCTCCAGGGGGGACCAGCCCCAGCATTTT. Translated, it gives CASSFSRGDQPQHF.

In this sample, this clone turned up a few times. The chain has TRBV9 and TRBJ2-7; D perhaps matches TRBD2 (6 bases). Trimming pared 0 bases from V and 7 bases from J, leaving 11 bases between. The CDR3 has 13 amino acids. Per germline, CDR1 SGDLS and CDR2 YYNGEE. The CDR3 loop reads CASSVAVADEQYF. The CDR3 DNA sequence: TGTGCCAGCAGCGTAGCGGTAGCGGATGAGCAGTACTTC.

There are a few counts of this clone. The rearrangement uses TRBV4-1 and TRBJ1-4; TRBD1 is a possible D gene (5 bases). Germline CDR1 reads MGHRA; CDR2 reads YSYEKL. This CDR3 is 18 amino acids long. V lost 1 base and J lost 0, with 15 bases in between. Here the CDR3 reads CASSQGMGPGSTNEKLFF. The CDR3 DNA reads TGCGCCAGCAGCCAAGGGATGGGACCAGGTTCAACTAATGAAAAACTGTTTTTT.